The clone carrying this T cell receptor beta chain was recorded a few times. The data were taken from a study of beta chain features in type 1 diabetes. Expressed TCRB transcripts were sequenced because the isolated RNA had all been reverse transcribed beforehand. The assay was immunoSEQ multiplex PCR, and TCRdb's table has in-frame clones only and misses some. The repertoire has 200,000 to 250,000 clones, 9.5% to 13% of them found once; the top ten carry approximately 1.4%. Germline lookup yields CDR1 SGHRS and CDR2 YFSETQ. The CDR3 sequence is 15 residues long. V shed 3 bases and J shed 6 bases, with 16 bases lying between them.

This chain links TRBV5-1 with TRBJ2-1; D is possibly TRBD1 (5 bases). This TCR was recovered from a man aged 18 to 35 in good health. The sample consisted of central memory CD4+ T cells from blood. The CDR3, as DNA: TGCGCCAGCAGCTCGACCCTCCGACAGACCAATGAGCAGTTCTTC. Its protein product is CASSSTLRQTNEQFF.